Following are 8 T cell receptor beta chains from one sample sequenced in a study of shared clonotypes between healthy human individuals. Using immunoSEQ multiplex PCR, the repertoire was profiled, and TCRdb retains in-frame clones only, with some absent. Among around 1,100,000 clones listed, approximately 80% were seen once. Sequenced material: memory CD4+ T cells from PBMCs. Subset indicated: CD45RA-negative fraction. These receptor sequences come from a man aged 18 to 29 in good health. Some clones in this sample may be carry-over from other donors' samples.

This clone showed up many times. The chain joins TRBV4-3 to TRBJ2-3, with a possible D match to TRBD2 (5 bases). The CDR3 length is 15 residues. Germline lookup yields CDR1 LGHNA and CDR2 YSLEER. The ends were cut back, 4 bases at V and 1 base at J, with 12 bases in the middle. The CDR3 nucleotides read TGCGCCAGCAGCCGGGCCGGGGTGGGCACAGATACGCAGTATTTT. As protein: CASSRAGVGTDTQYF.

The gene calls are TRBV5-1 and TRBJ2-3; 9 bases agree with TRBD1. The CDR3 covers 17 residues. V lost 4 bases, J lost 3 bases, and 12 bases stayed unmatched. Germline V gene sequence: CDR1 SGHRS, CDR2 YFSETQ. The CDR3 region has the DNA TGCGCCAGCAGCAGAGACCGGGACAGGGCTGGGACAGATACGCAGTATTTT. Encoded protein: CASSRDRDRAGTDTQYF.

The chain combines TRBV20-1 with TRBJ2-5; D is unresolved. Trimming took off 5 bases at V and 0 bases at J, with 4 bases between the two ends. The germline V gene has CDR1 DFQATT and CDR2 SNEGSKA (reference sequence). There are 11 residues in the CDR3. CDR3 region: CSAGDQETQYF. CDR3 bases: TGCAGTGCTGGGGACCAAGAGACCCAGTACTTC.

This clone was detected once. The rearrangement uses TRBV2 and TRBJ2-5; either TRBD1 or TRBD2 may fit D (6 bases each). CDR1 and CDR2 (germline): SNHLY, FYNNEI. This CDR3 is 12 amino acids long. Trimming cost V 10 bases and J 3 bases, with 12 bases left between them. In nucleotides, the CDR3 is TGTGCCACCAGGGGACTGGAAGAGACCCAGTACTTC. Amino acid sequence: CATRGLEETQYF.

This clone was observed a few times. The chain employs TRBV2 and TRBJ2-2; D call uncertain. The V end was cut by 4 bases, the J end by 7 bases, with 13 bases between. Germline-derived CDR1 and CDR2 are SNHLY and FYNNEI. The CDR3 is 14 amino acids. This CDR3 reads CASSGQISVGELFF. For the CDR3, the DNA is TGTGCCAGCAGTGGTCAAATAAGCGTCGGGGAGCTGTTTTTT.

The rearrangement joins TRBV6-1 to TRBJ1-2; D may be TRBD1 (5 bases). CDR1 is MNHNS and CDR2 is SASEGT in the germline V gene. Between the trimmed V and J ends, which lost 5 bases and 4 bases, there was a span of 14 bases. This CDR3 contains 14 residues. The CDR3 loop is CASSPQGIAYGYTF. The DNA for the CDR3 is TGTGCCAGCAGTCCCCAGGGAATTGCCTATGGCTACACCTTC.

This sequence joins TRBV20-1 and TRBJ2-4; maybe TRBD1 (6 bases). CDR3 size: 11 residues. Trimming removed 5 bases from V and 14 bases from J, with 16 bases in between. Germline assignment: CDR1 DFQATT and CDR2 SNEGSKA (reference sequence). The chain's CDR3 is CSASPGQPEYF. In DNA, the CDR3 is TGCAGTGCTTCCCCCGGACAGCCCGAGTACTTC.

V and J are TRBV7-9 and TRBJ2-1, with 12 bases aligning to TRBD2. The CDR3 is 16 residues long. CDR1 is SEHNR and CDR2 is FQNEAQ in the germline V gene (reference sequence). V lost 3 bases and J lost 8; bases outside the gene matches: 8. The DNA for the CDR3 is TGTGCCAGCAGCTTGTACGGGACTAGCGGGTCTCATGAGCAGTTCTTC. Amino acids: CASSLYGTSGSHEQFF.